The entry that follows covers one T cell receptor beta chain sequence. Its target is not known. The record originates from a study of T-cell memory formation after mild COVID-19. Across the whole study: The TCR clusters were mostly specific to one donor. Points from the study as a whole: Clones shrinking between day 15 and 85 showed a balanced CD4/CD8 split, and those that grew later tilted toward CD4+. For contracting clones, CD4+ ones sat mainly in CM and EM, CD8+ in EMRA.

Constant-segment primers were used for 5'RACE, and the resulting TCR alpha and TCR beta cDNA libraries carried sample barcodes and UMIs. MiXCR, applied by TCRdb to the 5' RACE reads, yields one record per CDR3 protein. The sample lists more than 350,000 distinct CDR3 sequences, roughly 15% occurring once. Germline assignment: CDR1 KGHDR and CDR2 SFDVKD. Trimming left V 9 bases short and J 8 bases short, with 13 bases between. This CDR3 has 12 amino acids. The sequenced sample was PBMCs or a T cell subset sorted from them (not recorded which). This chain connects TRBV24-1 to TRBJ2-1; the D gene is possibly TRBD2 (6 bases). The clonotype originates from a man in his late teens or twenties who had mild COVID-19 (a few samples of this study predate the infection). Cell type and time point are not known. CDR3 region: CATRGSGDEQFF. CDR3 bases: TGTGCCACCCGGGGGTCGGGGGATGAGCAGTTCTTC.